The 12 T cell receptor beta chains below come from one sample, sequenced in a study of CD8 T cells in ankylosing spondylitis. TCRdb used MiXCR to reprocess the 5' RACE reads, holding one entry per CDR3 protein. The table has about 240,000 distinct CDR3 sequences, 8% to 9.5% seen once. What was sequenced was blood, either unsorted or a sorted T cell fraction (not recorded which). Every receptor here comes from a male donor with ankylosing spondylitis or in good health (not recorded which).

This clonotype was observed at least ten times. The V gene is TRBV20-1, the J gene TRBJ2-7; 11 bases line up with TRBD2. CDR3 length: 15 amino acids. V shed 3 bases, J shed 0 bases, and the junction held 4 bases outside the gene matches. Germline assignment: CDR1 DFQATT and CDR2 SNEGSKA (reference sequence). The chain's CDR3 is CSASLAGGPSYEQYF. Written as DNA, the CDR3 is TGCAGTGCTAGCCTAGCGGGGGGACCCTCCTACGAGCAGTACTTC.

At least ten counts were recorded for this clonotype. This chain uses TRBV20-1 with TRBJ1-2; TRBD1 aligns across 9 bases. This CDR3 contains 13 residues. Germline CDR1 and CDR2: DFQATT and SNEGSKA (reference sequence). V gave up 3 bases and J gave up 3 bases; unmatched junction bases: 2. CDR3 bases: TGCAGTGCTAGGACAGGGGGGGACTATGGCTACACCTTC. The encoded protein is CSARTGGDYGYTF.

The chain is built from TRBV12-3 or TRBV12-4 and TRBJ1-6, with 11 positions matching TRBD1. Trimming took 6 bases from V and 8 from J; bases not matched to a gene: 0. This CDR3 comprises 13 residues. For the CDR3, the DNA is TGTGCCAGCAGGGGACAGGGGGATTCACCCCTCCACTTT. This codes for CASRGQGDSPLHF.

This clonotype was seen at least ten times. Relative to the germline gene, one junction end is altered; a read error may explain this. V usage is TRBV15 and J usage is TRBJ2-1; 8 bases match TRBD1. Germline V CDR1 and CDR2: LNHNV, YYDKDF (reference sequence). The CDR3 extends over 12 amino acids. CDR3 coding DNA: TGTGCCACCAGCAGGGGACAGGACCAGGGAATCTTC. Translated, it gives CATSRGQDQGIF.

In this sample, this clonotype turned up many times. The DNA for the CDR3 is TGTGCCAGCAGTGATACATTCAAGGAGGCTAATGAAAAACTGTTTTTT. Protein sequence: CASSDTFKEANEKLFF. The chain carries TRBV25-1 and TRBJ1-4; D not resolved. Germline CDR1 reads MGHDK; CDR2 reads SYGVNS. This CDR3 has 16 residues. The V end lost 3 bases, the J end lost 3 bases, and 14 bases lay between the germline ends.

This clonotype has just one count. The chain has TRBV20-1 and TRBJ2-1, with TRBD2 identical over 7 bases. The junction had 10 bases not matched to a gene; V was cut back by 4 bases and J by 1 base. Per the germline V gene, CDR1 is DFQATT and CDR2 is SNEGSKA (reference sequence). This CDR3 is 16 amino acids long. DNA of the CDR3: TGCAGTGCTATCGATCTTTCTAGCGGATCCTACAATGAGCAGTTCTTC. Encoded protein: CSAIDLSSGSYNEQFF.

This clonotype was counted ten times or more. This chain uses TRBV5-6 with TRBJ2-3; perhaps TRBD1 as D (5 bases). In germline, CDR1 is SGHDT, CDR2 YYEEEE. Between the trimmed V and J ends, which lost 3 bases and 1 base, there was a span of 18 bases. The CDR3 contains 17 residues. CDR3 loop: CASSSSRMGLGTDTQYF. In nucleotides, the CDR3 is TGTGCCAGCAGCTCCTCACGGATGGGGCTGGGCACAGATACGCAGTATTTT.

In this sample, this clonotype turned up a few times. The gene calls are TRBV12-3 or TRBV12-4 and TRBJ2-7, with 8 bases fitting TRBD1. With 2 bases clipped from V and 2 bases from J, the junction kept 11 bases outside the gene matches. The CDR3 consists of 17 residues. DNA of the CDR3: TGTGCCAGCAGTTTAAGTATCGGACAGGGTTACCCCTACGAGCAGTACTTC. It is translated as CASSLSIGQGYPYEQYF.

This clonotype was observed at least ten times. The chain combines TRBV12-3 or TRBV12-4 with TRBJ1-5; D is uncertain. Trimming shortened V by 3 bases and J by 2 bases, and 11 bases separated the two germline ends. CDR3 length: 15 residues. In DNA form, the CDR3 reads TGTGCCAGCAGTTTTGAGAGCCTGGGCAATCAGCCCCAGCATTTT. Protein product: CASSFESLGNQPQHF.

This clonotype has ten or more counts. The chain uses TRBV5-1 and TRBJ2-2; D uncertain. Deletions cut 7 bases from V and 3 bases from J, with 16 bases between. Germline V lookup: CDR1 SGHRS, CDR2 YFSETQ. The CDR3 consists of 15 residues. The CDR3 nucleotides are TGCGCCAGCTCTTTACTTGGCAGCTACACCGGGGAGCTGTTTTTT. Its translation: CASSLLGSYTGELFF.

V is TRBV20-1 and J is TRBJ2-2; no definite D call. V lost 5 bases and J lost 0, with 7 bases in between. The CDR3 sequence is 13 residues long. Germline CDR1 DFQATT, CDR2 SNEGSKA (reference sequence). The CDR3 coding sequence is TGCAGTGCTCCCAGTACGAACACCGGGGAGCTGTTTTTT. Encoded protein: CSAPSTNTGELFF.

This clonotype was observed many times. The chain joins TRBV3-1 to TRBJ2-1, with TRBD2 identical over 13 bases. Germline CDR1 is LGHDT and CDR2 is YNNKEL (reference sequence). V lost 3 bases and J lost 0; bases outside the gene matches: 5. The CDR3 extends over 18 amino acids. CDR3: CASSHGLAGDSSYNEQFF. The CDR3 DNA is TGTGCCAGCAGCCACGGACTAGCGGGGGATAGCTCCTACAATGAGCAGTTCTTC.